Below, one T cell receptor beta chain is given with its context. Its antigen is currently unknown. The data were taken from a study of graft-versus-host responses after intestinal transplantation. At the level of the study: After anti-thymocyte globulin induction, recipients took tacrolimus and steroids for three to four years.

The germline gives CDR1 MNHEY, CDR2 SVGAGI. This CDR3 has 14 residues. The ends lost 6 bases at V and 5 bases at J; junction bases unmatched: 7. Some clones are missing from TCRdb's copy, which holds only in-frame ones; the method was immunoSEQ multiplex PCR. The data hold tens of thousands of clones, with around 90% observed a single time. Sequenced material: unstimulated CD4+ T cells sorted from spleen or lymph node cells, taken before intestinal transplant. This receptor was taken from a human donor who received an intestinal transplant. V is TRBV6-5 and J is TRBJ2-5, with 9 bases fitting TRBD2. The DNA for the CDR3 is TGTGCCAGCAGGGGGACTAGCAGCGCGGAGACCCAGTACTTC. The encoded protein is CASRGTSSAETQYF.